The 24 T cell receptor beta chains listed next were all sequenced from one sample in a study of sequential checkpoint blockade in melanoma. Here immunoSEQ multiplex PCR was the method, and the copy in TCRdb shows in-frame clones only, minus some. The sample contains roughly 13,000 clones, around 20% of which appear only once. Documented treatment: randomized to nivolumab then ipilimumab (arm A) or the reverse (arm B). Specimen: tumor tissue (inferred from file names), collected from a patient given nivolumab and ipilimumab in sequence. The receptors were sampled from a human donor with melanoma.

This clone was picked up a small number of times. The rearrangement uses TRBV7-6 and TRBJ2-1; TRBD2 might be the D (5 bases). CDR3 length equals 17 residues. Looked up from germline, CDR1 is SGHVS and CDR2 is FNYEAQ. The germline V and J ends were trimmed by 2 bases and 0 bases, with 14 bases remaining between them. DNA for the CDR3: TGTGCCAGCAGCTTAAGGATCCTAGGGAGCTCCTACAATGAGCAGTTCTTC. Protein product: CASSLRILGSSYNEQFF. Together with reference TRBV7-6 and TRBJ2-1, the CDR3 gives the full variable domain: GAGVSQSPRYKVTKRGQDVALRCDPISGHVSLYWYRQALGQGPEFLTYFNYEAQQDKSGLPNDRFSAERPEGSISTLTIQRTEQRDSAMYRCASSLRILGSSYNEQFFGPGTRLTVL.

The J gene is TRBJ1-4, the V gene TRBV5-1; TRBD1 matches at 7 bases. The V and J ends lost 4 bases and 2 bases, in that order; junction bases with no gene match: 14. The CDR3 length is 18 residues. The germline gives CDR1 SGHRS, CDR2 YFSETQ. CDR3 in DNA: TGCGCCAGCAGCCCCGGGACACTCGCAGGGGGTACTAATGAAAAACTGTTTTTT. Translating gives CASSPGTLAGGTNEKLFF.

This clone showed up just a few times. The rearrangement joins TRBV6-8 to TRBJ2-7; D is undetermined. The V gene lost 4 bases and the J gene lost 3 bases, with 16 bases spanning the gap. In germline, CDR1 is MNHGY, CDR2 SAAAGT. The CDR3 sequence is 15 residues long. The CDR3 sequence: CASSSARSGFYEQYF. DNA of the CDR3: TGTGCCAGCAGTTCTGCTAGGTCTGGGTTCTACGAGCAGTACTTC.

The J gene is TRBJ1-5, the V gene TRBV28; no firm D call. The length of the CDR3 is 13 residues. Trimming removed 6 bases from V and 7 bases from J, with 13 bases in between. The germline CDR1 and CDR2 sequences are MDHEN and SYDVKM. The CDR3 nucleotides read TGTGCCAGCAGCCTTCCCCTCGGACAGCCCCAGCATTTT. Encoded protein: CASSLPLGQPQHF.

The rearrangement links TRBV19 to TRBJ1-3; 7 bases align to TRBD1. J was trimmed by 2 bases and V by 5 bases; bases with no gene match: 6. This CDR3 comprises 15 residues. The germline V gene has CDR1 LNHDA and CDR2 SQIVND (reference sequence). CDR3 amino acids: CASSSDRVPGNTIYF. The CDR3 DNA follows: TGTGCCAGTAGTTCCGACAGGGTCCCTGGAAACACCATATATTTT.

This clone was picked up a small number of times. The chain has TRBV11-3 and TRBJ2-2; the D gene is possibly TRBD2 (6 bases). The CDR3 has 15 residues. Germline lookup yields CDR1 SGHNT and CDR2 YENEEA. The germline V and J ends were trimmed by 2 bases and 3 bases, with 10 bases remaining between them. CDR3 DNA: TGTGCCAGCAGCTTATCGGCGGGATACACCGGGGAGCTGTTTTTT. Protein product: CASSLSAGYTGELFF.

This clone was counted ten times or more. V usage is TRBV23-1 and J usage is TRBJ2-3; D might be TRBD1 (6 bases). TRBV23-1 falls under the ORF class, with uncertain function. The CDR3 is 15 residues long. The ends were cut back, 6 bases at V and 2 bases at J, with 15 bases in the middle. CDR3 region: CASSLQDSPTDTQYF. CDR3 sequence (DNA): TGCGCCAGCAGCCTCCAGGACAGTCCCACAGATACGCAGTATTTT.

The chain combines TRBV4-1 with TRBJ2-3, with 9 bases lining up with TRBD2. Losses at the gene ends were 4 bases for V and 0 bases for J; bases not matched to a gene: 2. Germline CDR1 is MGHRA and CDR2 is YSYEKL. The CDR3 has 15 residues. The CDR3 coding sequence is TGCGCCAGCAGCCCAGGACTAGCGAGCACAGATACGCAGTATTTT. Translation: CASSPGLASTDTQYF.

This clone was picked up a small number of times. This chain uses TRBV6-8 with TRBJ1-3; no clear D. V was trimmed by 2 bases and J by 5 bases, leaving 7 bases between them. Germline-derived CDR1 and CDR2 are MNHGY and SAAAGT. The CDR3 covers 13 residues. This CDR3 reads CASSYQARNTIYF. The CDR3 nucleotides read TGTGCCAGCAGTTACCAAGCAAGAAACACCATATATTTT.

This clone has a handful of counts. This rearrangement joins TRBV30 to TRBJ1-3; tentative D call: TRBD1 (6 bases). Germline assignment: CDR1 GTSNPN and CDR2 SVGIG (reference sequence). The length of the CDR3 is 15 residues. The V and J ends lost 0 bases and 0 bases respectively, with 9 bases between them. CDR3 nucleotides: TGTGCCTGGAGTGTAGGGGGAGCCTCTGGAAACACCATATATTTT. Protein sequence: CAWSVGGASGNTIYF.

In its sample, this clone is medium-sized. The chain's CDR3 is CASSLEGDPNTGELFF. In DNA form, the CDR3 reads TGTGCCAGCAGCTTGGAAGGGGACCCGAACACCGGGGAGCTGTTTTTT. The V gene is TRBV11-3, the J gene TRBJ2-2; D is tentatively TRBD1 or TRBD2 (5 bases each). Trimming left V 3 bases short and J 0 bases short, with 11 bases between. Looked up from germline, CDR1 is SGHNT and CDR2 is YENEEA. This CDR3 is 16 amino acids long.

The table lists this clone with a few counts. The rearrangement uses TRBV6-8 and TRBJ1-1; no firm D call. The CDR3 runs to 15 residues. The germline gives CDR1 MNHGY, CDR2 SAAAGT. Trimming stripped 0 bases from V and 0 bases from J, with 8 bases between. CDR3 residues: CASSYSRSVNTEAFF. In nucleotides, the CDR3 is TGTGCCAGCAGTTACTCGAGGAGTGTGAACACTGAAGCTTTCTTT.

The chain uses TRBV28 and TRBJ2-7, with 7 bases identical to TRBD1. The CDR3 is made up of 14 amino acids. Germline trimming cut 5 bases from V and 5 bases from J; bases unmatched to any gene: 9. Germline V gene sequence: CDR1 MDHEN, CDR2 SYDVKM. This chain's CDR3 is CASSPGQFNHEQYF. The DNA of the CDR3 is TGTGCCAGCAGTCCGGGACAGTTCAATCACGAGCAGTACTTC.

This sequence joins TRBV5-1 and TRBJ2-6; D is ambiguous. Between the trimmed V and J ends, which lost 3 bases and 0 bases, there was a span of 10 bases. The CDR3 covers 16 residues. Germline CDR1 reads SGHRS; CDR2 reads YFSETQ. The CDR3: CASSYTRASGANVLTF. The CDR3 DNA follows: TGCGCCAGCAGCTACACCCGGGCCTCTGGGGCCAACGTCCTGACTTTC.

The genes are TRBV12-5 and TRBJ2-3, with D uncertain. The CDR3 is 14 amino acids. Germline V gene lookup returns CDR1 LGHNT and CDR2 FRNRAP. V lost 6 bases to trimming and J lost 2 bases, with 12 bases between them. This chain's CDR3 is CASGQGRTTDTQYF. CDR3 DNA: TGTGCTAGTGGCCAAGGACGGACCACAGATACGCAGTATTTT.

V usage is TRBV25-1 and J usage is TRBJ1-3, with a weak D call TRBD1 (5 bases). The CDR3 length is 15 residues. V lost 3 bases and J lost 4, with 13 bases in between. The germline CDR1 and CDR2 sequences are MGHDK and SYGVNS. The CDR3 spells CASSDIGTAGNTIYF. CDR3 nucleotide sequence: TGTGCCAGCAGTGATATTGGGACCGCCGGAAACACCATATATTTT.

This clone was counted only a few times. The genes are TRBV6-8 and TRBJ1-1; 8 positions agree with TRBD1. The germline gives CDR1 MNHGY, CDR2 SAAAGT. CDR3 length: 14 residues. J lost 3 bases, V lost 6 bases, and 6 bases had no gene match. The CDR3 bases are TGTGCCAGCAGCCGGACAGGGTGGGACACTGAAGCTTTCTTT. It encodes CASSRTGWDTEAFF.

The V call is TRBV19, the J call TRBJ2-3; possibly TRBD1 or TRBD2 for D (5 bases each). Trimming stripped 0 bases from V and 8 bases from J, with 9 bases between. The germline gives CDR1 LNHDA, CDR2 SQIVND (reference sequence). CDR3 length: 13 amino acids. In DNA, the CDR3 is TGTGCCAGTAGTATAGATCTGAGGGGTACGCAGTATTTT. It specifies CASSIDLRGTQYF.

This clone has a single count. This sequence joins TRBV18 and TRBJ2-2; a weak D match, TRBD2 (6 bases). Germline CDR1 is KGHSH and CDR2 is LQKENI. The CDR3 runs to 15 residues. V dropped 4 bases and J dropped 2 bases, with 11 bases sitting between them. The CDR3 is CASSRGDSNTGELFF. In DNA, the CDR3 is TGTGCCAGCTCACGAGGGGACTCAAACACCGGGGAGCTGTTTTTT.

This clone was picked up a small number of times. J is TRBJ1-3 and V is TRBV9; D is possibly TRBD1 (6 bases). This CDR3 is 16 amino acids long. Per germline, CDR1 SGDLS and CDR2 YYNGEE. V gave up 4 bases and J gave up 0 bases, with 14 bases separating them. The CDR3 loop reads CASSPQQGLSGNTIYF. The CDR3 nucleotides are TGTGCCAGCAGCCCCCAACAGGGACTCTCTGGAAACACCATATATTTT.

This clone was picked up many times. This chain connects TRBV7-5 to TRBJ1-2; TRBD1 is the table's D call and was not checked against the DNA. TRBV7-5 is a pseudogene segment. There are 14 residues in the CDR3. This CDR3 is CASSLTTSNYGYTF. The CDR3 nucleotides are TGTGCCAGCAGCTTAACGACATCTAACTATGGCTACACCTTC.

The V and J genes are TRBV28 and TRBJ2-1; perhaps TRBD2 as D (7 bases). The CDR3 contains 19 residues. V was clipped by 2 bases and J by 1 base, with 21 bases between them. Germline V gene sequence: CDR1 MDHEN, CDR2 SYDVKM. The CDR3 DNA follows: TGTGCCAGCAGTTTAAATTCCTTTCGGGGGGCGAGTTCCTACAATGAGCAGTTCTTC. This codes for CASSLNSFRGASSYNEQFF. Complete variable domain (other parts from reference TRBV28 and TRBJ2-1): DVKVTQSSRYLVKRTGEKVFLECVQDMDHENMFWYRQDPGLGLRLIYFSYDVKMKEKGDIPEGYSVSREKKERFSLILESASTNQTSMYLCASSLNSFRGASSYNEQFFGPGTRLTVL.

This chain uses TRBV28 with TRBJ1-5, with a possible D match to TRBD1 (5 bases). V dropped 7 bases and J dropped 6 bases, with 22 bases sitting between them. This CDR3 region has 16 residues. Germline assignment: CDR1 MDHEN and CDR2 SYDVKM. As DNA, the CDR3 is TGTGCCAGCACCCCTCACCCGAAGGGAAGGGGTCAGCCCCAGCATTTT. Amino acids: CASTPHPKGRGQPQHF. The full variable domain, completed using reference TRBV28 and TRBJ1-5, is DVKVTQSSRYLVKRTGEKVFLECVQDMDHENMFWYRQDPGLGLRLIYFSYDVKMKEKGDIPEGYSVSREKKERFSLILESASTNQTSMYLCASTPHPKGRGQPQHFGDGTRLSIL.

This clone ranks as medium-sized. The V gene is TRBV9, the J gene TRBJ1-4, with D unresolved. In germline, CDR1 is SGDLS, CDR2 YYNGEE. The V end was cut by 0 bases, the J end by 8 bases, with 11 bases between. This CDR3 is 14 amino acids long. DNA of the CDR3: TGTGCCAGCAGCGTAGTGTTAGGTAACGAAAAACTGTTTTTT. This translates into CASSVVLGNEKLFF.